This T cell receptor beta chain was retrieved from a study of shared T cell receptors in the human thymus. TCRdb's copy holds only in-frame clones and misses some; the assay was immunoSEQ multiplex PCR. Counted here are more than 550,000 clones, 80% to 90% occurring once; the ten biggest clones make up more than 0.01%. The CDR3 spans 15 residues. Germline CDR1 GTSNPN, CDR2 SVGIG (reference sequence). Trimming left V 2 bases short and J 6 bases short, with 20 bases between. The sample was also reused in another study, on human thymus T cells. That report notes: Resections obtained during corrective heart surgery supplied the thymus tissue. Related research examined unrelated individuals and reported that their thymic repertoires overlapped highly.

The sequence was collected from a girl less than two years old with a congenital heart defect. Material: thymocytes. V is TRBV30 and J is TRBJ2-7; weak D call: TRBD2 (6 bases). The CDR3 loop reads CAWSPSQRVGGEQYF. The CDR3, as DNA: TGTGCCTGGAGTCCTAGCCAGAGGGTGGGGGGCGAGCAGTACTTC.